The 24 T cell receptor beta chains below were found in one sample sequenced in a study of cytomegalovirus exposure and HLA in healthy donors. Vbeta (60) and Jbeta (13) primers were used in the PCR. Profiling relied on immunoSEQ multiplex PCR, and the TCRdb table lists in-frame clones only, not all of them. The sample has approximately 170,000 clones, around 81% seen once. Sequencing was done on a sample of PBMCs. The receptors come from a man aged 40-55 years in good health and CMV-seronegative.

The chain uses TRBV10-2 and TRBJ2-7; 10 bases are shared with TRBD2. V was clipped by 1 base and J by 5 bases; unmatched bases: 8. Germline loops: CDR1 WSHSY, CDR2 SAAADI. This CDR3 region has 16 residues. CDR3 sequence: CASSELASGRGNEQYV. CDR3 sequence (DNA): TGCGCCAGCAGTGAGTTGGCTAGCGGGAGAGGGAACGAGCAGTACGTC.

The chain uses TRBV9 and TRBJ1-5; 8 bases line up with TRBD1. Trimming cost V 5 bases and J 4 bases; bases outside gene matches: 5. Germline values: CDR1 SGDLS, CDR2 YYNGEE. This CDR3 spans 14 amino acids. Here the CDR3 reads CASSTGTGNQPQHF. CDR3 DNA sequence: TGTGCCAGCAGTACCGGGACAGGTAATCAGCCCCAGCATTTT.

This clone occurred a few times. The chain employs TRBV5-1 and TRBJ2-3; TRBD2 matches 8 bases. Germline CDR1 is SGHRS and CDR2 is YFSETQ. The CDR3 spans 16 residues. Losses at the gene ends were 0 bases for V and 2 bases for J; bases not matched to a gene: 5. The CDR3: CASSLGLAGHTDTQYF. Here the CDR3 DNA reads TGCGCCAGCAGCTTGGGGCTAGCGGGCCACACAGATACGCAGTATTTT.

The chain recombines TRBV2 with TRBJ2-6; 10 nucleotides match TRBD2. Germline V gene lookup returns CDR1 SNHLY and CDR2 FYNNEI. After removal of 5 bases from V and 7 bases from J, the junction contained 8 bases not matched to a gene. The CDR3 has 16 residues. CDR3 sequence reads: CASSTSGTYLANVLTF. The DNA of the CDR3 is TGTGCCAGCAGTACTAGCGGGACTTATTTAGCCAACGTCCTGACTTTC. The entire variable domain, with the rest obtained from reference TRBV2 and TRBJ2-6, is as follows: EPEVTQTPSHQVTQMGQEVILRCVPISNHLYFYWYRQILGQKVEFLVSFYNNEISEKSEIFDDQFSVERPDGSNFTLKIRSTKLEDSAMYFCASSTSGTYLANVLTFGAGSRLTVL.

The chain recombines TRBV6-1 with TRBJ1-5; a weak D match, TRBD1 (6 bases). The germline gives CDR1 MNHNS, CDR2 SASEGT. The V end lost 3 bases, the J end lost 9 bases, and 15 bases lay between the germline ends. This CDR3 contains 14 residues. This CDR3 is CASSDRGVSVPQHF. The CDR3 coding sequence is TGTGCCAGCAGTGACAGGGGTGTAAGTGTGCCCCAGCATTTT.

This chain connects TRBV28 to TRBJ1-2, with 7 bases that match TRBD1. The germline CDR1 and CDR2 sequences are MDHEN and SYDVKM. Unmatched junction bases numbered 5, after V lost 3 bases and J lost 4 bases. This CDR3 is built from 14 residues. CDR3 region: CASSFPGQAYGYTF. In nucleotides, the CDR3 is TGTGCCAGCAGTTTCCCCGGACAGGCCTATGGCTACACCTTC.

Comments on this clone: At one end the junction does not follow the germline gene, possibly because of a read error. The J gene is TRBJ1-1, the V gene TRBV7-9, with 8 bases identical to TRBD1. CDR1 is SEHNR and CDR2 is FQNEAQ in the germline V gene (reference sequence). The CDR3 loop spans 16 amino acids. As DNA, the CDR3 is TGTTCCAGCAGCTTCACCCGACAGGGGTTGAACACTGAAGCTTTCTTT. Amino acids: CSSSFTRQGLNTEAFF.

Comment on this clone: At one boundary the junction diverges from the germline segment, which might be a read error. This chain joins TRBV20-1 and TRBJ2-7; TRBD2 agrees at 8 bases. The CDR3 is 8 residues long. Germline V gene data show CDR1 as DFQATT and CDR2 as SNEGSKA (reference sequence). The CDR3 coding sequence is TGCAGTGCAGAGGCGGGGGGATTC. Protein sequence: CSAEAGGF.

The chain couples TRBV28 to TRBJ1-1; 10 nucleotides match TRBD1. This CDR3 comprises 14 residues. With V trimmed by 8 bases and J by 3 bases, 6 bases remained unmatched. Germline V gene lookup returns CDR1 MDHEN and CDR2 SYDVKM. In DNA form, the CDR3 reads TGTGCCAGCCGGGACAGGGGATTGTACACTGAAGCTTTCTTT. Translating gives CASRDRGLYTEAFF.

This clone has just one count. The chain combines TRBV19 with TRBJ2-1; 10 positions agree with TRBD2. There are 16 residues in the CDR3. Trimming cost V 6 bases and J 10 bases; bases outside gene matches: 15. CDR1 and CDR2 (germline): LNHDA, SQIVND (reference sequence). The CDR3 bases are TGTGCCAGTAGGCGATATCTAGCGGGAGCGGGGGAGGAGCAGTTCTTC. Amino acid sequence: CASRRYLAGAGEEQFF.

This chain uses TRBV6-5 with TRBJ1-4; D ambiguous. Germline V gene sequence: CDR1 MNHEY, CDR2 SVGAGI. CDR3 length: 14 residues. Trimming stripped 2 bases from V and 6 bases from J, with 10 bases between. CDR3 DNA sequence: TGTGCCAGCAGTTACACCAGCCAGGATGAAAAACTGTTTTTT. Translated: CASSYTSQDEKLFF.

The V and J genes are TRBV7-9 and TRBJ2-1, with 7 bases lining up with TRBD2. Looked up from germline, CDR1 is SEHNR and CDR2 is FQNEAQ (reference sequence). This CDR3 is 16 amino acids long. The V segment lost 2 bases and the J segment 7 bases; nucleotides outside the gene matches: 11. This chain's CDR3 is CASSLSTGLVWNEQFF. CDR3 coding DNA: TGTGCCAGCAGCTTATCTACCGGACTAGTGTGGAATGAGCAGTTCTTC.

This clone has more than one count but fewer than ten. V and J are TRBV6-6 and TRBJ1-1, with TRBD1 matching over 7 bases. The V segment lost 6 bases and the J segment 4 bases; nucleotides outside the gene matches: 5. The germline V gene has CDR1 MNHNY and CDR2 SVGAGI (reference sequence). The CDR3 runs to 13 residues. The CDR3 reads CASSPGGITEAFF. The CDR3 nucleotides are TGTGCCAGCAGCCCAGGGGGTATCACTGAAGCTTTCTTT.

The chain recombines TRBV7-6 with TRBJ2-3; TRBD2 agrees at 16 bases. After removal of 5 bases from V and 2 bases from J, the junction contained 7 bases not matched to a gene. There are 18 residues in the CDR3. Germline CDR1 is SGHVS and CDR2 is FNYEAQ. The CDR3 here is CASSPGTSGRGVTDTQYF. The CDR3 coding sequence is TGTGCCAGCAGCCCCGGGACTAGCGGGAGGGGGGTCACAGATACGCAGTATTTT.

The rearrangement links TRBV5-1 to TRBJ2-1, with 8 bases lining up with TRBD2. V dropped 7 bases and J dropped 1; count of bases not matched to a gene: 1. The CDR3 has 13 residues. Germline V gives CDR1 SGHRS, CDR2 YFSETQ. For the CDR3, the DNA is TGCGCCAGCTCTAGCGGGTCCTACAATGAGCAGTTCTTC. Translated, it gives CASSSGSYNEQFF. The variable domain in full, with the rest retrieved from reference TRBV5-1 and TRBJ2-1, is KAGVTQTPRYLIKTRGQQVTLSCSPISGHRSVSWYQQTPGQGLQFLFEYFSETQRNKGNFPGRFSGRQFSNSRSEMNVSTLELGDSALYLCASSSGSYNEQFFGPGTRLTVL.

The chain joins TRBV27 to TRBJ2-3; D may be TRBD1 (6 bases). Trimming removed 10 bases from V and 9 bases from J, with 20 bases in between. The germline CDR1 and CDR2 sequences are MNHEY and SMNVEV (reference sequence). The CDR3 covers 13 residues. The chain's CDR3 is CATAPETGRTQYF. The CDR3 DNA follows: TGTGCCACCGCACCAGAGACAGGACGCACGCAGTATTTT.

The J gene is TRBJ1-1, the V gene TRBV6-1; maybe TRBD1 (5 bases). V was trimmed by 7 bases and J by 6 bases, leaving 18 bases between them. The germline V gene has CDR1 MNHNS and CDR2 SASEGT. The length of the CDR3 is 14 residues. DNA of the CDR3: TGTGCCAGCATCCCATCCCGGGGGGTCTCTGAAGCTTTCTTT. Translated, it gives CASIPSRGVSEAFF.

The CDR3 region is CASSEVGSPEAFF. CDR3 DNA: TGTGCCAGCAGTGAAGTGGGCTCGCCGGAAGCTTTCTTT. The chain has TRBV2 and TRBJ1-1; unclear D gene. This CDR3 is 13 amino acids long. V dropped 1 base and J dropped 8 bases, with 11 bases sitting between them. Germline V gene data show CDR1 as SNHLY and CDR2 as FYNNEI.

DNA of the CDR3: TGTGCCTGGAGTGTCGGAGGGATACTCAAAAACATTCAGTACTTC. The encoded protein is CAWSVGGILKNIQYF. The V gene is TRBV30, the J gene TRBJ2-4; D possibly corresponds to TRBD2 (6 bases). The germline V gene encodes CDR1 GTSNPN and CDR2 SVGIG (reference sequence). The ends were cut back, 0 bases at V and 3 bases at J, with 12 bases in the middle. This CDR3 has 15 residues.

This rearrangement joins TRBV27 to TRBJ2-5; a possible D gene is TRBD2 (6 bases). The CDR3 sequence is 13 residues long. V was clipped by 8 bases and J by 0 bases, with 10 bases between them. Germline lookup yields CDR1 MNHEY and CDR2 SMNVEV (reference sequence). CDR3 DNA: TGTGCCAGCGCCGGGAGCTACCAAGAGACCCAGTACTTC. Protein: CASAGSYQETQYF.

This clone was seen just once. The chain uses TRBV30 and TRBJ1-3; D may be TRBD1 (5 bases). The CDR3 length is 13 residues. The germline CDR1 and CDR2 sequences are GTSNPN and SVGIG (reference sequence). Trimming took off 0 bases at V and 3 bases at J, with 6 bases between the two ends. CDR3 DNA sequence: TGTGCCTGGAGTGTGGGGCTTGGAAACACCATATATTTT. This encodes CAWSVGLGNTIYF.

The chain employs TRBV5-6 and TRBJ2-5; 7 bases match TRBD2. J was trimmed by 5 bases and V by 1 base; bases with no gene match: 14. The CDR3 has 17 residues. Germline V gene data show CDR1 as SGHDT and CDR2 as YYEEEE. CDR3 DNA: TGTGCCAGCAGCTTGAGCCTAGCGGCGTCCTTTGGGGAGACCCAGTACTTC. Protein product: CASSLSLAASFGETQYF.

In its sample, this clone was seen a few times. The chain couples TRBV27 to TRBJ1-5, with TRBD1 matching over 9 bases. The CDR3 length is 15 residues. The germline V gene encodes CDR1 MNHEY and CDR2 SMNVEV (reference sequence). V dropped 5 bases and J dropped 6; count of bases not matched to a gene: 8. The DNA for the CDR3 is TGTGCCAGCAGTCCACGGGACAGGGACGCTCAGCCCCAGCATTTT. Translating it yields CASSPRDRDAQPQHF.

A remark on this clone: Germline is not matched at one junction end, which may reflect a read error. The chain joins TRBV7-9 to TRBJ1-1, with 8 bases fitting TRBD1. Germline V gene lookup returns CDR1 SEHNR and CDR2 FQNEAQ (reference sequence). The CDR3 runs to 12 residues. The CDR3, as DNA: TGTTCCAGCAGCAGGACAGGGAATGGGGCTTTCTTT. This encodes CSSSRTGNGAFF. The entire variable domain, with the rest obtained from reference TRBV7-9 and TRBJ1-1, is as follows: DTGVSQNPRHKITKRGQNVTFRCDPISEHNRLYWYRQTLGQGPEFLTYFQNEAQLEKSRLLSDRFSAERPKGSFSTLEIQRTEQGDSAMYLCSSSRTGNGAFFGQGTRLTVV.